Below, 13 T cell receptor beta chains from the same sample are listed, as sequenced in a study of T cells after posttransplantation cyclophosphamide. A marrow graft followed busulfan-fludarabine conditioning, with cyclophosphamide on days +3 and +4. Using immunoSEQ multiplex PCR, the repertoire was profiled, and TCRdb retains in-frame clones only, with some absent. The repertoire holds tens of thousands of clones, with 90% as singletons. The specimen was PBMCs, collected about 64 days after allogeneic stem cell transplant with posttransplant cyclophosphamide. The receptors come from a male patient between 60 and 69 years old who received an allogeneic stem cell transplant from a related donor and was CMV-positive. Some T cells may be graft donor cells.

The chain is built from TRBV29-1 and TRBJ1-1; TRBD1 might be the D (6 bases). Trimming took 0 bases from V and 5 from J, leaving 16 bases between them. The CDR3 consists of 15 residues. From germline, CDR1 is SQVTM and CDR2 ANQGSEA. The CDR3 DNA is TGCAGCGTTGAAGAAAAGGGGGAAGTAGGAACTGAAGCTTTCTTT. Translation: CSVEEKGEVGTEAFF.

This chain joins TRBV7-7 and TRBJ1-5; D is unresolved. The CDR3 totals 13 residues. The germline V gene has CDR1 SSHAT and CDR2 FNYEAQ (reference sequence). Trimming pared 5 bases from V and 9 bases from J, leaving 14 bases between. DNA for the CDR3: TGTGCCAGCAGCCCGGGATTTGGCGGGCCCCAGCATTTT. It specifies CASSPGFGGPQHF. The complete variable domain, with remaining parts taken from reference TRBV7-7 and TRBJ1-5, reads GAGVSQSPRYKVTKRGQDVTLRCDPISSHATLYWYQQALGQGPEFLTYFNYEAQPDKSGLPSDRFSAERPEGSISTLTIQRTEQRDSAMYRCASSPGFGGPQHFGDGTRLSIL.

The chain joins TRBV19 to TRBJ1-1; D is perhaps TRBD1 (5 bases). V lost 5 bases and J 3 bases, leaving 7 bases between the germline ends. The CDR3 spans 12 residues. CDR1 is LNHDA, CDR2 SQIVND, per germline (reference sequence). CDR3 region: CASSEGDTEAFF. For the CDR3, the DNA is TGTGCCAGTAGTGAAGGGGACACTGAAGCTTTCTTT.

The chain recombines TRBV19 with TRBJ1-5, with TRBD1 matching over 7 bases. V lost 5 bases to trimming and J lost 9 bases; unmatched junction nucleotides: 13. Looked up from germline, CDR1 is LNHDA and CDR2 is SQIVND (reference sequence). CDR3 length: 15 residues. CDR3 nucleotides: TGTGCCAGTAGTTTGGGGGGCAGGGGGGTTTTGCCCCAGCATTTT. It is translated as CASSLGGRGVLPQHF.

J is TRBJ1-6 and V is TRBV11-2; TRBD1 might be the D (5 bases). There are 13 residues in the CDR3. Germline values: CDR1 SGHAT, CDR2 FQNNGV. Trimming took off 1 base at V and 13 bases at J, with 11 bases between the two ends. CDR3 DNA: TGTGCCAGCAGCTTAGTTTCAGGGCATCCCCTCCACTTT. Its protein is CASSLVSGHPLHF.

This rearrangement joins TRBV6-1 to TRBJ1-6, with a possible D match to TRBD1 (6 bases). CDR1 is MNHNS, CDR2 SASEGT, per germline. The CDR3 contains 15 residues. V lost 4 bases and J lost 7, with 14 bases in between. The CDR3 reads CASSVTGSGNSPLHF. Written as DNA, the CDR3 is TGTGCCAGCAGTGTTACAGGGTCGGGGAATTCACCCCTCCACTTT.

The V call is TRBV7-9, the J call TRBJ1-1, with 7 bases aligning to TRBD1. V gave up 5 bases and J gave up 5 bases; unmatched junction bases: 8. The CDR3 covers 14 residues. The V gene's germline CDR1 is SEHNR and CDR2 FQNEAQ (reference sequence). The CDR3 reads CASSPPPGGTEAFF. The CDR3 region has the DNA TGTGCCAGCAGCCCCCCCCCAGGGGGAACTGAAGCTTTCTTT. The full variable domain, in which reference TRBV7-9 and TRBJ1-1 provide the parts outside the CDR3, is DTGVSQNPRHKITKRGQNVTFRCDPISEHNRLYWYRQTLGQGPEFLTYFQNEAQLEKSRLLSDRFSAERPKGSFSTLEIQRTEQGDSAMYLCASSPPPGGTEAFFGQGTRLTVV.

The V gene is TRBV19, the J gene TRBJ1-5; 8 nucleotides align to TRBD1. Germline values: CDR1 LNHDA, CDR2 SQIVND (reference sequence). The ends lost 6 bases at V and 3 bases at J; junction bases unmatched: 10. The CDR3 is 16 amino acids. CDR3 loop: CASSPWDRTNNQPQHF. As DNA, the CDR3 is TGTGCCAGTAGCCCCTGGGACAGGACCAACAATCAGCCCCAGCATTTT.

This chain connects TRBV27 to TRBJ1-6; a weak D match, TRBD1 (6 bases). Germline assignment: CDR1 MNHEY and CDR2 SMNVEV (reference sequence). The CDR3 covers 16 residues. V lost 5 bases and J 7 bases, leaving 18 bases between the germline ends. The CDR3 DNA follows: TGTGCCAGCAGTCCGGGGGCGGGGGGGGAGAATTCACCCCTCCACTTT. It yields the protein CASSPGAGGENSPLHF.

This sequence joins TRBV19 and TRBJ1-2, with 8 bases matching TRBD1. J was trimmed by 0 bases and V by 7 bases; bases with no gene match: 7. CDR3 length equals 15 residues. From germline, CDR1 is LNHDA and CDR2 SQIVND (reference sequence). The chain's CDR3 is CASNRQGISNYGYTF. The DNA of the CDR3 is TGTGCCAGTAATAGACAGGGGATTTCTAACTATGGCTACACCTTC.

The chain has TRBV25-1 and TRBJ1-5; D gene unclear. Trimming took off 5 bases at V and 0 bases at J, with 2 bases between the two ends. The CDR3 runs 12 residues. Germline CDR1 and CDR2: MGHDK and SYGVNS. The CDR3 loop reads CASSYSNQPQHF. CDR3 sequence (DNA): TGTGCCAGCAGTTATAGCAATCAGCCCCAGCATTTT.

The CDR3 spells CASSLTRDYGYTF. In DNA, the CDR3 is TGCGCCAGCAGCCTTACGAGGGATTATGGCTACACCTTC. This chain connects TRBV5-1 to TRBJ1-2; no definite D call. CDR3 size: 13 residues. Between the trimmed V and J ends, which lost 4 bases and 5 bases, there was a span of 12 bases. Per germline, CDR1 SGHRS and CDR2 YFSETQ.

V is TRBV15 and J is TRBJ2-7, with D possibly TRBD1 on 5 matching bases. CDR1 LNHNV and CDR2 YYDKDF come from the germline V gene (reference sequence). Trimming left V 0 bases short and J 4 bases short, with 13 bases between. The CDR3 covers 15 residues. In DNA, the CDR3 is TGTGCCACCAGCAGAGATAAGGGGCTGCTTTACGAGCAGTACTTC. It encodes CATSRDKGLLYEQYF.